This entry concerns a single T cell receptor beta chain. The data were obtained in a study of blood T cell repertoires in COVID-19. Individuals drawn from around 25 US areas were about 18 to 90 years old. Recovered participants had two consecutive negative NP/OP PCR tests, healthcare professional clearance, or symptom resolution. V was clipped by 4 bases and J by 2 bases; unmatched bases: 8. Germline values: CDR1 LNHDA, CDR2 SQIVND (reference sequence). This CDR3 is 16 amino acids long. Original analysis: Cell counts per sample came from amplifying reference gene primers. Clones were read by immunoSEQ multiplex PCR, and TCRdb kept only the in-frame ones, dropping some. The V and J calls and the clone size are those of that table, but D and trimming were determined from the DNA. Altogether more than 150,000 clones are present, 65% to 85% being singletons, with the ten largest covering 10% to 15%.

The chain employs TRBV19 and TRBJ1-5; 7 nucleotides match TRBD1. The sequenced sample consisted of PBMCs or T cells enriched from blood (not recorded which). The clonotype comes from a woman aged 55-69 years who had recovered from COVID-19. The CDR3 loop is CASSTTPGQGNQPQHF. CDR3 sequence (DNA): TGTGCCAGTAGTACTACTCCCGGACAGGGCAATCAGCCCCAGCATTTT.